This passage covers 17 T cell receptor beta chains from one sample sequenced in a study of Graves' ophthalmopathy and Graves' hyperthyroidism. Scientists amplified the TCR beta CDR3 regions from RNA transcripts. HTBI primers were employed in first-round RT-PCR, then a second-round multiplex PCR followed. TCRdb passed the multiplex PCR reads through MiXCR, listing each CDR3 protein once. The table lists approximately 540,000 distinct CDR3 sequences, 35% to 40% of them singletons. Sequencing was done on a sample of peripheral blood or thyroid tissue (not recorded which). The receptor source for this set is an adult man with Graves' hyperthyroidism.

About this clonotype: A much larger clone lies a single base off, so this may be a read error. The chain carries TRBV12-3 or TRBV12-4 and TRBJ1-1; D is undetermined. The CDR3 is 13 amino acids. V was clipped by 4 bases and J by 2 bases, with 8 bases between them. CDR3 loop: CASSYYDNTEAFF. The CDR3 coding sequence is TGTGCCAGCAGTTACTACGATAACACTGAAGCTTTCTTT.

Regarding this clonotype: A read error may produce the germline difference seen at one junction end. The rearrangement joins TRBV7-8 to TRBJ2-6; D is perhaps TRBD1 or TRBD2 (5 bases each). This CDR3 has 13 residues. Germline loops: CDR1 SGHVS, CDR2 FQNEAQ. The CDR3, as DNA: TGTGCCAGCAGCTTCGGGACGGCGAACACTGAAGCTTTC. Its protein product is CASSFGTANTEAF.

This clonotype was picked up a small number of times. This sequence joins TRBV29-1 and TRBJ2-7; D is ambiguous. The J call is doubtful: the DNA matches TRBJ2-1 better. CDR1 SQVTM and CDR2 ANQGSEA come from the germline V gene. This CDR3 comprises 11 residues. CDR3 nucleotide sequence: TGCAGCGTTGAGTCCGGCAATGAGCAGTTCTTC. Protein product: CSVESGNEQFF.

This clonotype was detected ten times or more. CDR3 amino acids: CASSRGQGNQETQYF. CDR3 nucleotides: TGTGCCAGCAGCCGGGGACAGGGTAACCAAGAGACCCAGTACTTC. The V and J genes are TRBV12-3 or TRBV12-4 and TRBJ2-5; 9 positions match TRBD1. CDR3 length: 15 amino acids. J lost 0 bases, V lost 6 bases, and 5 bases had no gene match.

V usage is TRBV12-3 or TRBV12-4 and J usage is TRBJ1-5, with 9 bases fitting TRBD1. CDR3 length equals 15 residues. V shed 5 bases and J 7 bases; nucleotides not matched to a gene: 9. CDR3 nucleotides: TGTGCCAGCAGTCCCGGGACAGGGATCGGGCAGCCCCAGCATTTT. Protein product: CASSPGTGIGQPQHF.

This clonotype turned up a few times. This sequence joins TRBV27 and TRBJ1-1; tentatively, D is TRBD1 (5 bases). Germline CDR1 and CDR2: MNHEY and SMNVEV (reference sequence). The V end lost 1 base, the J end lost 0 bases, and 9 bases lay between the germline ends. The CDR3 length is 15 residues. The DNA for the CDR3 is TGTGCCAGCAGTTTATATAGGGGTCTGAACACTGAAGCTTTCTTT. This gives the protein CASSLYRGLNTEAFF.

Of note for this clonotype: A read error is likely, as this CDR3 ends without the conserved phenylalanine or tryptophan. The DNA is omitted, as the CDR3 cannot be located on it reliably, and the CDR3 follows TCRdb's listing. CDR3: CSVEGGFY. The chain links TRBV29-1 to TRBJ1-1. The germline gives CDR1 SQVTM, CDR2 ANQGSEA. 8 amino acids form the CDR3, both terminal residues included.

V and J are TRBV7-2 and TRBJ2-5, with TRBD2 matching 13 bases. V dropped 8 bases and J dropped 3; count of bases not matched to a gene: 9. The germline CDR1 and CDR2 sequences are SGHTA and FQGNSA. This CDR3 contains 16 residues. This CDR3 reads CASSPAGLAGEETQYF. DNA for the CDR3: TGTGCCAGCTCACCAGCCGGACTAGCGGGGGAAGAGACCCAGTACTTC.

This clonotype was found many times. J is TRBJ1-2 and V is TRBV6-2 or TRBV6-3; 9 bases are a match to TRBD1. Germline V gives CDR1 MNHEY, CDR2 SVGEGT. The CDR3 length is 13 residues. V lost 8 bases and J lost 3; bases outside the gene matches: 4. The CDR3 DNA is TGTGCCAGCCGAACAGGGGGCGACTATGGCTACACCTTC. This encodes CASRTGGDYGYTF.

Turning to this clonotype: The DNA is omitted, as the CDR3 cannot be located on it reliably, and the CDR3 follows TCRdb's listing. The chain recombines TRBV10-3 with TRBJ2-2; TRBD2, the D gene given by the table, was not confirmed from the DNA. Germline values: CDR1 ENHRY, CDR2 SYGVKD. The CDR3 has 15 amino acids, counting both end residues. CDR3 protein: CAICSARGRTGELFF.

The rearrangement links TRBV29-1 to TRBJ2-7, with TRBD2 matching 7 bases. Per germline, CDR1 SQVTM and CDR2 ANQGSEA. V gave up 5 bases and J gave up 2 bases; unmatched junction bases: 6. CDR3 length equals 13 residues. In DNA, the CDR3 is TGCAGCGTTAAGCCTAGCGGAACCTACGAGCAGTACTTC. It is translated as CSVKPSGTYEQYF.

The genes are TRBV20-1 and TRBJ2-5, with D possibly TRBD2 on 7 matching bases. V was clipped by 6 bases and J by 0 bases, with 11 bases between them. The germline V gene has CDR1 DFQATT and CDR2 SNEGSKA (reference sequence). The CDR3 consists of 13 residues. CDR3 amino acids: CSAGGLYQETQYF. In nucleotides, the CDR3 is TGCAGTGCGGGGGGGCTTTACCAAGAGACCCAGTACTTC.

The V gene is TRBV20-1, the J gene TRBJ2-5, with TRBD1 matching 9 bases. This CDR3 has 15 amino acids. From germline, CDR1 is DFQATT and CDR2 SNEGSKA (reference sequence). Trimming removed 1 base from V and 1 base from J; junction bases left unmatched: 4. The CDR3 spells CSARVGQGPQETQYF. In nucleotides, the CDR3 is TGCAGTGCTAGAGTGGGACAGGGACCCCAAGAGACCCAGTACTTC.

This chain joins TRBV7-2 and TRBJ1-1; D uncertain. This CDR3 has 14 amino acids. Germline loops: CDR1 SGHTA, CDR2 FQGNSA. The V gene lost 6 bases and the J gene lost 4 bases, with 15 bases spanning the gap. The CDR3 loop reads CASSTTSGSTEAFF. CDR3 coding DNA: TGTGCCAGCAGTACGACTAGCGGGAGCACTGAAGCTTTCTTT.

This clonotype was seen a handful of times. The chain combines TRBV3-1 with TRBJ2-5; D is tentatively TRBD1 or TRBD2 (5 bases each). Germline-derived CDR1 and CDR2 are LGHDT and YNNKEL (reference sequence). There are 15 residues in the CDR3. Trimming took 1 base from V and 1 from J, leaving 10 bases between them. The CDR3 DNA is TGTGCCAGCAGCCAAGTCTTAGGGACCCAAGAGACCCAGTACTTC. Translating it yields CASSQVLGTQETQYF.

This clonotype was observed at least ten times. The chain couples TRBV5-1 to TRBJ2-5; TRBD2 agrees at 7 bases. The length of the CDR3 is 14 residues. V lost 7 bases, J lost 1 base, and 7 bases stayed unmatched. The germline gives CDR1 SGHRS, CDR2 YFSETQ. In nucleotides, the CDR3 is TGCGCCAGCGCCTTCCTAGCGGCCCAAGAGACCCAGTACTTC. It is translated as CASAFLAAQETQYF.

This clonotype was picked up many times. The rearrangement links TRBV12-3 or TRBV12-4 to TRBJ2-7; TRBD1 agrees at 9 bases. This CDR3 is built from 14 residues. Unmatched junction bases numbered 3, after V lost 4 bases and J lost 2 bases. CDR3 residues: CASSWDRDTYEQYF. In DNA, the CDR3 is TGTGCCAGCAGTTGGGACAGGGACACCTACGAGCAGTACTTC.